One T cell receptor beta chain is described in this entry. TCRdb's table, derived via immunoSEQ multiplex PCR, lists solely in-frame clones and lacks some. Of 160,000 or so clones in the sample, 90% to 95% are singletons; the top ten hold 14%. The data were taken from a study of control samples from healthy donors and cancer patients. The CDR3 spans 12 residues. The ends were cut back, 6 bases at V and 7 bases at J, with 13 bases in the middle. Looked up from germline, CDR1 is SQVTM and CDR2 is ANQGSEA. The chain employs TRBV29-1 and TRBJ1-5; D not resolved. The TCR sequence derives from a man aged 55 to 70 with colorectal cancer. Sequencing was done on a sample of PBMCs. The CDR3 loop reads CSVGNGRQPQHF. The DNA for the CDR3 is TGCAGCGTGGGGAATGGACGGCAGCCCCAGCATTTT.